What follows describes a single T cell receptor (beta chain). Its antigen is unidentified. This sample stems from a study of cytomegalovirus exposure and HLA in healthy donors. Turning to the study itself: Of all 400 or so donors who were genotyped, roughly 81% belonged to the Caucasian-associated ancestry cluster. General study results and limits: As immune exposure information, only CMV serostatus was available. Presence/absence analyses supposed approximately even sequencing depth among donors.

CDR3 length equals 14 residues. Germline CDR1 reads MNHEY; CDR2 reads SVGAGI. Primers included in the PCR were 60 Vbeta and 13 Jbeta primers. The assay was immunoSEQ multiplex PCR, and TCRdb's table has in-frame clones only and misses some. The table has around 130,000 clones, 81% seen once; the top ten hold around 6.4%. The sequencing input was PBMCs. This TCR derives from a woman between 35 and 50 years old in good health and CMV-seropositive. The V gene is TRBV6-5, the J gene TRBJ2-5; TRBD2 matches at 8 bases. The J call could be wrong; TRBJ2-7 is a better fit for the DNA end. The CDR3 loop reads CASSYGSGIYEQYF. The CDR3 DNA follows: TGTGCCAGCAGTTACGGTAGCGGGATCTACGAGCAGTACTTC.